Here is one T cell receptor beta chain with its context. Its specific antigen is unknown. Per-nucleotide qualities are absent, and no much larger clonotype sits a single base away. The data belong to a study of blood T cell repertoires in COVID-19 (dated by TCRdb to the early 2020s). With regard to the full study: Collaborator samples came from the United States, Italy and Spain and covered acute and convalescent phases of COVID-19. The material from the prospective study consisted of cDNA or gDNA derived from T cells, B-cell-depleted T cells, or PBMCs. The dataset comprised deeply sampled blood TCRbeta repertoires from subjects exposed to, actively infected with, or recovered from COVID-19. The repertoires were released in a freely available public database meant as a resource for research on the immune response to SARS-CoV-2. The samples were drawn from two sources: the first 160 participants of the ongoing ImmuneRACE study, and about 1,300 subjects contributed by 6 global collaborators. A de-identified subject ID, COVID-19 status, age in years and sex were almost always included in the sample metadata. Where available, HLA class I and class II types were taken from metadata supplied by the sample provider and were not determined by assay-based typing.

From its cysteine to its phenylalanine, the CDR3 spans 16 amino acids. Only CDR3 DNA is held: 48 bases, read in frame from base 1. According to the germline V gene (reference sequence), CDR1 reads MNHNY and CDR2 reads SVGAGI. Between the V and J ends, shortened by 6 bases and 3 bases respectively, the junction contains 18 bases. In the prospective study, participants were roughly 18 to 89 years old, resided in 25 or so geographic areas of the United States, and were enrolled through a virtual design. To assign participants to cohorts, the prospective study relied on clinical history that participants themselves reported in a screening survey and a study questionnaire. Each participant in the prospective study had whole blood, serum and a nasopharyngeal or oropharyngeal swab collected by mobile phlebotomists. Participants in the prospective study had the option to provide additional blood draws and questionnaires over a 2-month period. Before DNA extraction, prospective study blood samples were shipped either frozen or at room temperature.

Points the paper makes about the study in general: Clinical and demographic metadata were provided uncurated, with the amount varying by source and participant.

The immunoSEQ Assay, a bias-controlled multiplex PCR, was used to amplify TCRbeta CDR3 regions from genomic DNA. The authors' analysis ran thus. The number of nucleated cells in each sample was estimated by amplification of reference gene primers within the assay. To quantify the absolute abundance of each unique TCRbeta CDR3 rearrangement, sequence reads were collapsed and filtered. For each sample, productive Simpson clonality was calculated as the square root of Simpson's diversity index over productive rearrangements. The table was pulled from immuneACCESS by TCRdb, which kept in-frame rearrangements only. Such tables lose some clones; where checked, under half of the loss comes from unresolved V genes, and the rest has no known cause. V and J calls and clone size come straight from that table; D and trimming were deduced from the DNA. Counted in this sample were some 460,000 clones; nearly 90% of them appeared once. The top ten clones comprise 1.5% to 2% of the sample.

The source is a woman aged 18 to 35 with acute COVID-19. The chain is assembled from TRBV6-6 and TRBJ1-5; the D segment cannot be called with confidence. Sequenced material: PBMCs or T cells enriched from blood (not recorded which). The CDR3 region reads CASRPTARGANQPQHF. The DNA sequence is as follows: TGTGCCAGCAGACCGACGGCCCGCGGAGCCAATCAGCCCCAGCATTTT.